The clone carrying this T cell receptor (beta chain) has more than one count but fewer than ten. Seattle researchers signed up patients amid active infection and tracked them longitudinally. These data originate in a study of blood T cell repertoires in COVID-19. Germline V gives CDR1 SGHVS, CDR2 FQNEAQ. With 5 bases removed from V and 3 bases from J, the gap between germline ends came to 16 bases. This CDR3 is built from 15 residues. Assay: immunoSEQ multiplex PCR; the TCRdb copy retains only in-frame clones and omits some. Of 270,000 or so clones listed, around 90% were seen once; the top ten hold roughly 2%.

The chain links TRBV7-8 to TRBJ1-2; TRBD1 is a possible D gene (6 bases). This TCR came from a woman aged 60-75 years with COVID-19, enrolled during active disease. Sequencing was performed on peripheral blood. Here the CDR3 reads CASSQGPGGDYGYTF. The CDR3, as DNA: TGTGCCAGCAGCCAGGGTCCGGGGGGCGACTATGGCTACACCTTC.